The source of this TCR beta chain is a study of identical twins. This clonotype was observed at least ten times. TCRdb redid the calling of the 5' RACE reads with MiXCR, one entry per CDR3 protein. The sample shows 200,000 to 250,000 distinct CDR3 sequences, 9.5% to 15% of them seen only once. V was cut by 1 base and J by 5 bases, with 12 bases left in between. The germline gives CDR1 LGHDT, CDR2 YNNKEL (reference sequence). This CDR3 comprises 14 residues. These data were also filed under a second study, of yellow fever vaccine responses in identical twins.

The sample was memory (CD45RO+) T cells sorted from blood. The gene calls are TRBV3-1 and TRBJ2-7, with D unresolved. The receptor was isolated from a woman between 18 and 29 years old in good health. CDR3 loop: CASSQARQTHEQYF. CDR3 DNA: TGTGCCAGCAGCCAAGCCAGGCAGACCCACGAGCAGTACTTC.